Listed here are 18 T cell receptor beta chains from one sample, sequenced in a study of blood T cells in healthy people across ages. A J-beta primer mix and a sample-barcoded 5' primer were used in a second PCR of about 7 to 12 cycles. From the 5' RACE reads, TCRdb called clonotypes with MiXCR, one entry per CDR3 protein. The table includes 380,000 or so distinct CDR3 sequences, 52% detected once. Sequences were obtained from blood. The receptors come from a man aged 60 to 69 in good health.

The rearrangement links TRBV15 to TRBJ2-5; D might be TRBD2 (6 bases). Trimming removed 0 bases from V and 9 bases from J, with 11 bases in between. The CDR3 consists of 13 residues. CDR1 and CDR2 from the germline V gene are LNHNV and YYDKDF (reference sequence). CDR3 sequence reads: CATSRDSGEAQYF. As DNA, the CDR3 is TGTGCCACCAGCAGAGATTCGGGGGAGGCCCAGTACTTC.

A word on this clonotype: The junction shows a germline mismatch at one end, possibly a read error. The chain uses TRBV7-7 and TRBJ2-5, with 8 nucleotides matching TRBD2. CDR3 length: 16 residues. CDR1 is SSHAT, CDR2 FNYEAQ, per germline (reference sequence). The CDR3, as DNA: TGTGCTAGCAGCCAAGCGTCGAGCGGGGGATGGGAGACCCAGTACTTC. This encodes CASSQASSGGWETQYF.

The rearrangement uses TRBV7-2 and TRBJ2-1; 8 bases are a match to TRBD2. With V trimmed by 3 bases and J by 12 bases, 16 bases remained unmatched. This CDR3 is 16 amino acids long. Germline CDR1 reads SGHTA; CDR2 reads FQGNSA. The DNA for the CDR3 is TGTGCCAGCAGCTTGAGTCGTCGGGAGGGCCACGGAGGGCAGTTCTTC. Translation: CASSLSRREGHGGQFF. The full variable domain, in which reference TRBV7-2 and TRBJ2-1 provide the parts outside the CDR3, is GAGVSQSPSNKVTEKGKDVELRCDPISGHTALYWYRQSLGQGLEFLIYFQGNSAPDKSGLPSDRFSAERTGGSVSTLTIQRTQQEDSAVYLCASSLSRREGHGGQFFGPGTRLTVL.

This chain joins TRBV20-1 and TRBJ2-3, with 10 positions matching TRBD2. The CDR3 spans 13 residues. V was clipped by 5 bases and J by 4 bases; unmatched bases: 3. Germline CDR1 reads DFQATT; CDR2 reads SNEGSKA (reference sequence). CDR3: CSASSGSADTQYF. The DNA for the CDR3 is TGCAGTGCTTCTAGCGGGAGCGCAGATACGCAGTATTTT.

As concerns this clonotype: The junction and the germline gene differ at one end; a read error may be behind it. The CDR3 protein is CSVRDAGLKVQGANVLTF. The CDR3, as DNA: TGCAGTGTTAGAGATGCCGGCCTGAAGGTCCAGGGGGCCAACGTCCTGACTTTC. The V and J genes are TRBV20-1 and TRBJ2-6; D remains unclear. This CDR3 is 18 amino acids long. From germline, CDR1 is DFQATT and CDR2 SNEGSKA (reference sequence).

The chain combines TRBV23-1 with TRBJ2-3; the D is unclear. TRBV23-1 is given ORF status, its function remaining uncertain. The CDR3 covers 12 residues. V was cut by 9 bases and J by 2 bases, with 9 bases left in between. Written as DNA, the CDR3 is TGCGCCAGGAACGCGGACACAGATACGCAGTATTTT. Its protein product is CARNADTDTQYF.

Ten or more counts support this clonotype. This chain joins TRBV20-1 and TRBJ2-5, with D possibly matching TRBD2 (7 bases). The J call may be mistaken, given a closer DNA end match to TRBJ2-7. Germline V CDR1 and CDR2: DFQATT, SNEGSKA (reference sequence). This CDR3 comprises 13 residues. The CDR3 nucleotides are TGCAGTGCTAGCCCGGGGGGCACATACGAGCAGTACTTC. Residues: CSASPGGTYEQYF.

In this sample, this clonotype turned up a few times. This chain joins TRBV29-1 and TRBJ2-3; 7 bases fit TRBD2. From germline, CDR1 is SQVTM and CDR2 ANQGSEA. V trimming: 4 bases; J trimming: 3 bases; junction bases outside the gene matches: 7. This CDR3 has 14 amino acids. CDR3 residues: CSVAAGVGTDTQYF. The CDR3 region has the DNA TGCAGCGTTGCCGCGGGAGTAGGTACAGATACGCAGTATTTT.

The gene calls are TRBV10-2 and TRBJ2-5, with D possibly TRBD1 on 6 matching bases. The CDR3 length is 14 residues. Germline CDR1 and CDR2: WSHSY and SAAADI. Between the trimmed V and J ends, which lost 3 bases and 4 bases, there was a span of 12 bases. The CDR3 DNA sequence: TGCGCCAGCAGTGAACACAGGGAGTTAGAGACCCAGTACTTC. It is translated as CASSEHRELETQYF.

This chain links TRBV19 with TRBJ2-4, with a weak D call TRBD2 (5 bases). CDR1 and CDR2 (germline): LNHDA, SQIVND (reference sequence). V was clipped by 3 bases and J by 7 bases, with 13 bases between them. The CDR3 runs 14 residues. CDR3 amino acids: CASSIPTMKNIQYF. For the CDR3, the DNA is TGTGCCAGTAGTATCCCGACTATGAAGAACATTCAGTACTTC.

This clonotype was seen a handful of times. This chain uses TRBV6-2 or TRBV6-3 with TRBJ2-7; TRBD1 matches at 8 bases. The germline V gene has CDR1 MNHEY and CDR2 SVGEGT. This CDR3 is built from 15 residues. V lost 5 bases, J lost 2 bases, and 8 bases stayed unmatched. CDR3 nucleotides: TGTGCCAGCAGTACCTCCCGGACAGGGCCCTACGAGCAGTACTTC. Amino acid sequence: CASSTSRTGPYEQYF.

Only a few counts were recorded for this clonotype. The chain uses TRBV5-1 and TRBJ2-1, with 12 bases lining up with TRBD2. The junction had 7 bases not matched to a gene; V was cut back by 3 bases and J by 6 bases. Germline V CDR1 and CDR2: SGHRS, YFSETQ. The CDR3 is 16 residues long. CDR3 DNA: TGCGCCAGCAGCTCATCGACTAGCGGGGGAGGCAATGAGCAGTTCTTC. Amino acid sequence: CASSSSTSGGGNEQFF.

The V call is TRBV28, the J call TRBJ2-7; D is possibly TRBD2 (6 bases). Trimming pared 3 bases from V and 3 bases from J, leaving 12 bases between. Per the germline V gene, CDR1 is MDHEN and CDR2 is SYDVKM. The CDR3 has 14 amino acids. The CDR3 nucleotides are TGTGCCAGCAGTTTCCAGGGAGGAGGCTACGAGCAGTACTTC. Residues: CASSFQGGGYEQYF.

V is TRBV20-1 and J is TRBJ2-1, with 7 nucleotides matching TRBD2. The CDR3 covers 13 residues. The V and J ends lost 3 bases and 4 bases, in that order; junction bases with no gene match: 3. Germline-derived CDR1 and CDR2 are DFQATT and SNEGSKA (reference sequence). CDR3 sequence reads: CSASNGGYNEQFF. CDR3 DNA sequence: TGCAGTGCTAGTAACGGGGGGTACAATGAGCAGTTCTTC.

The chain links TRBV20-1 to TRBJ1-5, with D perhaps TRBD1 (6 bases). The CDR3 loop spans 15 amino acids. The germline V gene encodes CDR1 DFQATT and CDR2 SNEGSKA (reference sequence). V was cut by 0 bases and J by 2 bases, with 11 bases left in between. CDR3 bases: TGCAGTGCTAGAGATTCCGCAGGGGGCAATCAGCCCCAGCATTTT. Translating gives CSARDSAGGNQPQHF.

J is TRBJ1-2 and V is TRBV25-1; D not certain. The CDR3 contains 13 residues. V lost 4 bases and J 7 bases, leaving 13 bases between the germline ends. CDR1 and CDR2 from the germline V gene are MGHDK and SYGVNS. The CDR3 bases are TGTGCCAGCAGTGGTACGGGGATAGGTGGCTACACCTTC. Encoded protein: CASSGTGIGGYTF.

In its sample, this clonotype was seen many times. V usage is TRBV25-1 and J usage is TRBJ2-7; 9 bases match TRBD1. The germline gives CDR1 MGHDK, CDR2 SYGVNS. Trimming cost V 6 bases and J 3 bases; bases outside gene matches: 3. This CDR3 has 13 residues. CDR3 sequence: CASRGTGSYEQYF. DNA of the CDR3: TGTGCCAGCAGGGGGACAGGGAGCTACGAGCAGTACTTC.

A few counts support this clonotype. V is TRBV4-2 and J is TRBJ2-5, with TRBD2 matching 8 bases. The CDR3 runs to 16 residues. The V segment lost 4 bases and the J segment 2 bases; nucleotides outside the gene matches: 9. In germline, CDR1 is LGHNA, CDR2 YNFKEQ. The chain's CDR3 is CASSRLWAGGQETQYF. The CDR3 DNA follows: TGTGCCAGCAGCCGACTTTGGGCGGGGGGTCAAGAGACCCAGTACTTC.